The entry below gives a single T cell receptor (beta chain) sequence along with its context. The sample is drawn from a study of cytomegalovirus exposure and HLA in healthy donors. Primers included in the PCR were 60 Vbeta and 13 Jbeta primers. The data were produced by immunoSEQ multiplex PCR, yet TCRdb's version contains in-frame clones alone and is incomplete. The data show 150,000 to 200,000 clones, with approximately 80% seen just once and 6% to 8% held by the top ten. V gave up 6 bases and J gave up 8 bases, with 19 bases separating them. Germline assignment: CDR1 GTSNPN and CDR2 SVGIG (reference sequence). CDR3 size: 13 residues.

This receptor was identified in a male donor in good health and CMV-seropositive. The sequenced material came from PBMCs. The genes are TRBV30 and TRBJ1-2; maybe TRBD1 (6 bases). In nucleotides, the CDR3 is TGTGCCTGTCAGGGGAAGATTCGCTGGGGCTACACCTTC. As protein: CACQGKIRWGYTF.